A selection of T cell receptor beta chains follows, all from one sample in a study of blood T cells in healthy people across ages. TCRdb called the 5' RACE reads again in MiXCR, with one record for every CDR3 protein. The sample lists about 1.7 million distinct CDR3 sequences, roughly 27% occurring once. The specimen was blood. These receptors were collected from a woman younger than 45 in good health. The CDR3 runs from the conserved cysteine through the conserved F or W. D genes are given only for firm matches. Only part of the rows carry a size: once, few, many, or a class if the clone is expanded.

V gene	clone size	J gene	D gene	CDR3 protein	CDR3 DNA
TRBV3-1	.	TRBJ1-6	.	CASSHRTVRNSPLHF	TGTGCCAGCAGCCACAGGACAGTAAGGAATTCACCCCTCCACTTT
TRBV4-2	.	TRBJ1-2	.	CASSQDLAGPGGYTF	TGTGCCAGCAGCCAAGATCTGGCGGGCCCAGGGGGCTACACCTTC
TRBV7-2	.	TRBJ2-1	TRBD2	CASSFPRGGRSGSQYNEQFF	TGTGCCAGCAGCTTCCCGCGGGGGGGCCGCAGCGGCTCCCAATACAATGAGCAGTTCTTC
TRBV2	few	TRBJ1-6	.	CASSGARYNSPLHF	TGTGCCAGCAGTGGGGCCCGTTATAATTCACCCCTCCACTTT
TRBV7-9	.	TRBJ2-7	TRBD2	CASSLGGSALSSYNEQYF	TGTGCCAGCAGCTTGGGGGGGTCCGCCCTTAGCTCCTACAATGAGCAGTACTTC
TRBV28	once	TRBJ1-3	.	CASSSVYSGNTIYF	TGTGCCAGCAGTTCGGTTTACTCTGGAAACACCATATATTTT
TRBV6-5	.	TRBJ1-1	.	CASRTGRIEAFF	TGTGCCAGCAGGACGGGACGTATTGAAGCTTTCTTT
TRBV15	many	TRBJ2-1	.	CATSGQGVALVNEQFF	TGTGCCACCAGCGGCCAGGGAGTGGCCCTAGTCAATGAGCAGTTCTTC
TRBV6-1	few	TRBJ1-6	.	CASSEVRGPLHF	TGTGCCAGCAGTGAAGTCCGAGGACCCCTCCACTTT
TRBV28	few	TRBJ2-1	.	CASSSPTSGGTEQFF	TGTGCCAGCAGTTCCCCCACGTCAGGGGGGACTGAGCAGTTCTTC
TRBV20-1	.	TRBJ1-4	.	CSARQGAGAEKLFF	TGCAGTGCTAGACAAGGGGCGGGGGCCGAAAAACTGTTTTTT
TRBV20-1	.	TRBJ1-5	.	CSARLGANQPQHF	TGCAGTGCTAGATTGGGGGCGAATCAGCCCCAGCATTTT
TRBV5-1	.	TRBJ2-1	.	CASSLDGGPGYEQFF	TGCGCCAGCAGCTTGGACGGGGGCCCCGGGTACGAGCAGTTCTTC
TRBV28	.	TRBJ2-2	TRBD1	CASSLYGTENTGELFF	TGTGCCAGCAGTTTATACGGGACAGAGAACACCGGGGAGCTGTTTTTT
TRBV29-1	.	TRBJ2-7	TRBD1	CSVTGVNEQYF	TGCAGCGTGACAGGGGTGAACGAGCAGTACTTC
TRBV27	.	TRBJ1-2	.	CASSPQVQANYGYTF	TGTGCCAGCAGCCCCCAGGTACAGGCGAACTATGGCTACACCTTC
TRBV7-9	.	TRBJ1-1	TRBD1	CASSLLYRGNTEAFF	TGTGCCAGCAGCTTACTTTACAGGGGGAACACTGAAGCTTTCTTT
TRBV5-1	few	TRBJ1-2	TRBD1	CASSATGQGFYGYTF	TGCGCCAGCAGCGCTACGGGACAGGGTTTCTATGGCTACACCTTC
TRBV2	many	TRBJ2-7	TRBD2	CASALLAGDEQYF	TGTGCCAGCGCCTTACTAGCGGGAGACGAGCAGTACTTC
TRBV6-5	.	TRBJ1-1	.	CASSYTLSTEAFF	TGTGCCAGCAGTTACACCCTGAGCACTGAAGCTTTCTTT
TRBV20-1	many	TRBJ1-2	.	CSPSGGNYGYTF	TGCAGTCCCAGTGGGGGCAACTATGGCTACACCTTC
TRBV12-3/TRBV12-4	many	TRBJ1-4	.	CASSLAWPETNEKLFF	TGTGCCAGCAGTTTAGCGTGGCCTGAAACTAATGAAAAACTGTTTTTT
TRBV7-9	few	TRBJ2-1	.	CASSLVVTTPPYEQFF	TGTGCCAGCAGCTTAGTGGTGACAACTCCCCCTTATGAGCAGTTCTTC
TRBV29-1	few	TRBJ2-7	.	CSVEGKWHEQYF	TGCAGCGTTGAGGGGAAATGGCACGAGCAGTACTTC
TRBV20-1	few	TRBJ2-7	TRBD2	CSARGGSLADSYEQYF	TGCAGTGCTAGAGGGGGATCACTAGCGGACTCCTACGAGCAGTACTTC
TRBV5-6	few	TRBJ2-1	TRBD2	CASSSQTSVAYIEQFF	TGTGCCAGCAGCTCCCAGACTAGCGTCGCTTACATTGAGCAGTTCTTC
TRBV10-3	.	TRBJ2-5	.	CAISEAEGDLGTQYF	TGTGCCATCAGTGAGGCGGAGGGGGATCTCGGGACCCAGTACTTC
TRBV5-1	.	TRBJ1-2	TRBD1	CASGGQTGALRGYTF	TGCGCCAGCGGCGGGCAGACAGGGGCCCTTCGTGGCTACACCTTC
TRBV5-1	few	TRBJ2-1	.	CASSLTALGEQFF	TGCGCCAGCAGCTTGACGGCCTTGGGGGAGCAGTTCTTC
TRBV7-2	few	TRBJ2-5	.	CASSYPTNQETQYF	TGTGCCAGCAGCTACCCGACCAATCAAGAGACCCAGTACTTC
TRBV7-9	.	TRBJ2-2	TRBD2	CASSPSGRPGELFF	TGTGCCAGCAGTCCCTCCGGGAGGCCCGGGGAGCTGTTTTTT
TRBV12-3/TRBV12-4	many	TRBJ2-3	.	CASSLAMTDTQYF	TGTGCCAGCAGTTTAGCGATGACAGATACGCAGTATTTT
TRBV4-1	.	TRBJ2-7	.	CASSQDLGRSAYEQYF	TGCGCCAGCAGCCAAGATCTGGGTCGTTCAGCTTACGAGCAGTACTTC
TRBV15	few	TRBJ1-2	.	CATSRVRGGLYGYTF	TGTGCCACCAGCAGAGTTCGGGGGGGGCTCTATGGCTACACCTTC
TRBV20-1	.	TRBJ2-1	.	CSALSTGGQVAGVNEQFF	TGCAGTGCTCTGAGTACAGGGGGCCAGGTAGCGGGAGTGAATGAGCAGTTCTTC
TRBV12-3/TRBV12-4	few	TRBJ1-1	TRBD1	CASRLGGTVNTEAFF	TGTGCCAGCAGGCTGGGCGGGACAGTTAACACTGAAGCTTTCTTT
TRBV20-1	.	TRBJ2-1	.	CSASGRSAALSYNEQFF	TGCAGTGCTAGTGGTCGGTCGGCGGCCCTCTCCTACAATGAGCAGTTCTTC
TRBV19	few	TRBJ2-7	.	CASRMEERAEQYF	TGTGCCAGTAGGATGGAGGAGAGGGCCGAGCAGTACTTC
TRBV6-2/TRBV6-3	.	TRBJ1-5	.	CASMKQGSQPQHF	TGTGCCAGCATGAAACAGGGCAGCCAGCCCCAGCATTTT
TRBV2	few	TRBJ2-6	.	CASSGRTSGANVLTF	TGTGCCAGCAGTGGACGGACCTCTGGGGCCAACGTCCTGACTTTC
TRBV27	many	TRBJ1-5	TRBD1	CASSHLGTGDQPQHF	TGTGCCAGCAGCCATCTTGGGACAGGAGATCAGCCCCAGCATTTT
TRBV7-2	few	TRBJ2-7	TRBD2	CASSYISGSGSYEQYF	TGTGCCAGCAGCTACATTAGCGGGAGCGGATCCTACGAGCAGTACTTC
TRBV19	.	TRBJ2-5	.	CASSITGLEGTQYF	TGTGCCAGTAGTATCACAGGGTTAGAAGGGACCCAGTACTTC
TRBV7-9	.	TRBJ2-3	TRBD2	CASGLAVTDTQYF	TGTGCCAGCGGACTAGCGGTCACAGATACGCAGTATTTT
TRBV5-6	few	TRBJ1-2	.	CASSLRARAPGYTF	TGTGCCAGCAGCTTGAGGGCAAGGGCCCCTGGCTACACCTTC
TRBV5-1	.	TRBJ2-3	TRBD2	CASSLAGARTDAQYF	TGCGCCAGCAGCTTAGCGGGAGCGAGGACAGATGCGCAGTATTTT
TRBV6-6	few	TRBJ1-1	.	CASSYLDMNTEAFF	TGTGCCAGCAGCTACCTAGACATGAACACTGAAGCTTTCTTT
TRBV6-6	once	TRBJ2-1	TRBD2	CASSSATSGTYNEQFF	TGTGCCAGCAGTTCCGCGACTAGCGGGACCTACAATGAGCAGTTCTTC
TRBV5-1	.	TRBJ2-2	TRBD1	CASTKGTVANTGELFF	TGCGCCAGCACTAAAGGGACAGTTGCGAACACCGGGGAGCTGTTTTTT